This entry is about one TCR beta chain. This record comes from a study of shared clonotypes between healthy human individuals. Here immunoSEQ multiplex PCR was the method, and the copy in TCRdb shows in-frame clones only, minus some. The sample includes hundreds of thousands of clones, about three quarters seen only once; the top ten take about 1.8%. The CDR3 length is 15 residues. J gave up 4 bases and V 1 base, and 4 bases lay outside the gene matches. CDR1 and CDR2 (germline): SGHRS, YFSETQ. The chain joins TRBV5-1 to TRBJ2-2, with 7 nucleotides matching TRBD1. The sequencing input was memory CD4+ T cells sorted from blood. Subset in this sample: CD45RA-negative fraction. The TCR comes from a woman in her 30s in good health. The CDR3 coding sequence is TGCGCCAGCAGCTTGATTACAGGGGTCACCGGGGAGCTGTTTTTT. Its translation is CASSLITGVTGELFF.